Below are 5 T cell receptor beta chains sequenced from a single sample in a study of radiation and T cells in renal cell carcinoma. Sample time point: blood 2 weeks post-SBRT. Treatment noted: 15 Gy SBRT to primary tumor, nephrectomy 4 weeks later. Here immunoSEQ multiplex PCR was the method, and the copy in TCRdb shows in-frame clones only, minus some. This table holds roughly 130,000 clones, 85% to 90% found once. The sequencing here drew on blood, taken from a patient whose treatment included radiotherapy and nephrectomy. The receptors come from a woman between 70 and 85 years old with renal cell carcinoma.

The chain couples TRBV7-9 to TRBJ2-7, with D uncertain. The CDR3 extends over 13 amino acids. The germline V gene encodes CDR1 SEHNR and CDR2 FQNEAQ (reference sequence). V was cut by 2 bases and J by 2 bases, with 7 bases left in between. The CDR3 DNA is TGTGCCAGCAGCTTACCACAGACCTACGAGCAGTACTTC. Translation gives CASSLPQTYEQYF.

The chain combines TRBV7-2 with TRBJ2-1; 7 bases align to TRBD2. CDR1 and CDR2 from the germline V gene are SGHTA and FQGNSA. V lost 6 bases and J lost 7; bases outside the gene matches: 9. The CDR3 sequence is 14 residues long. In DNA form, the CDR3 reads TGTGCCAGCAGGCGCGGCAGCGGGGTAAATGAGCAGTTCTTC. This translates into CASRRGSGVNEQFF.

This chain joins TRBV15 and TRBJ2-2; maybe TRBD2 (6 bases). From germline, CDR1 is LNHNV and CDR2 YYDKDF (reference sequence). The CDR3 runs to 16 residues. Trimming pared 4 bases from V and 0 bases from J, leaving 12 bases between. CDR3 sequence: CATSTGRTTNTGELFF. DNA for the CDR3: TGTGCCACCAGCACAGGCCGGACTACGAACACCGGGGAGCTGTTTTTT.

The CDR3 loop is CASSVVTGTSEQFF. In DNA, the CDR3 is TGTGCCAGCAGCGTAGTAACCGGGACTTCTGAGCAGTTCTTC. The chain recombines TRBV9 with TRBJ2-1; possible D gene TRBD2, 6 bases. Trimming pared 0 bases from V and 9 bases from J, leaving 13 bases between. There are 14 residues in the CDR3. Germline V gene sequence: CDR1 SGDLS, CDR2 YYNGEE.

The chain links TRBV28 to TRBJ1-2; 9 bases align to TRBD1. From germline, CDR1 is MDHEN and CDR2 SYDVKM. With V trimmed by 4 bases and J by 4 bases, 10 bases remained unmatched. The CDR3 consists of 16 residues. This CDR3 is CASSSSGQGLLYGYTF. DNA of the CDR3: TGTGCCAGCAGTTCGTCTGGACAGGGGCTTCTCTATGGCTACACCTTC.